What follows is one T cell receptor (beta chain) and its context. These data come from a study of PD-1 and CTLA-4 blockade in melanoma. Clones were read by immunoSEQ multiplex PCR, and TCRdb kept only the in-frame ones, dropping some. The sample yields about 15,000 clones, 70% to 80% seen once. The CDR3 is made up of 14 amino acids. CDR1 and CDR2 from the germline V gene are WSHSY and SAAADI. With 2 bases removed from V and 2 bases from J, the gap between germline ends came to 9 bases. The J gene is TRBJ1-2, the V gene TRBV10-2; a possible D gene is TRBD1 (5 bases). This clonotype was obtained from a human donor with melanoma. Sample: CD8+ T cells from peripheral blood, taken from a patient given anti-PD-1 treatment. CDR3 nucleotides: TGCGCCAGCAGTGAGATGACAGTAAACTATGGCTACACCTTC. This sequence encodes CASSEMTVNYGYTF.